This T cell receptor beta chain was obtained from a study of cytomegalovirus exposure and HLA in healthy donors. CDR1 is SGHTA, CDR2 FQGTGA, per germline. The CDR3 has 13 residues. Trimming removed 2 bases from V and 5 bases from J, with 7 bases in between. The PCR had 60 Vbeta and 13 Jbeta primers. The method was immunoSEQ multiplex PCR; TCRdb's version includes in-frame clones alone and lacks a portion of them. The profile shows 150,000 to 200,000 clones, around three quarters of them singletons. Sequencing was carried out using PBMCs. The chain has TRBV7-3 and TRBJ2-1; D unresolved. The receptor was isolated from a man aged 40-49 years in good health and CMV-seropositive. CDR3 bases: TGTGCCAGCAGCTTAGGGCTAAACAATGAGCAGTTCTTC. Translation gives CASSLGLNNEQFF.